This passage covers 6 T cell receptor beta chains from one sample sequenced in a study of blood T cells in healthy people across ages (dated by TCRdb to 2014 to 2015). Library construction relied on 5' RACE. Sequenced on an Illumina HiSeq 2500. A second PCR of about 6 to 12 cycles was run with a J-beta primer mix and a sample-barcoded 5' primer. The public reads were reprocessed in TCRdb via fastp at Q25 and MiXCR, keeping in-frame beta chains. Rows with a matching CDR3 protein are joined into one entry that keeps the most common DNA and genes. Present in this sample are hundreds of thousands of distinct CDR3 sequences, about 30% of which were seen just once. Around 16% of the sample is held by the ten biggest clonotypes. The sequenced material came from blood. These receptors came from an elderly woman in good health.

This clonotype was observed a few times. The CDR3 DNA follows: TGCGCCAGCAGCTTTGGGAGGGGGCTAAGGGAGACCCAGTACTTC. Encoded protein: CASSFGRGLRETQYF. The V and J genes are TRBV5-1 and TRBJ2-5; the D gene could be TRBD1 or TRBD2 (7 bases each). Trimming removed 2 bases from V and 5 bases from J, with 16 bases in between. Germline loops: CDR1 SGHRS, CDR2 YFSETQ. This CDR3 contains 15 residues.

The V call is TRBV6-1, the J call TRBJ1-2; the D is unclear. This CDR3 region has 13 residues. The germline V and J ends were trimmed by 6 bases and 4 bases, with 12 bases remaining between them. The germline CDR1 and CDR2 sequences are MNHNS and SASEGT. The CDR3, as DNA: TGTGCCAGCAGGCTGGGTGAGAGCTATGGCTACACCTTC. Protein product: CASRLGESYGYTF.

In this sample, this clonotype turned up a few times. The V and J genes are TRBV18 and TRBJ2-7; no reliable D call. The CDR3 covers 13 residues. The germline V gene encodes CDR1 KGHSH and CDR2 LQKENI. V lost 1 base, J lost 0 bases, and 4 bases lay in between. The CDR3 sequence: CASSPQPSYEQYF. The DNA for the CDR3 is TGTGCCAGCTCACCACAACCCTCCTACGAGCAGTACTTC.

This clonotype came up many times. V usage is TRBV27 and J usage is TRBJ2-7, with D perhaps TRBD2 (7 bases). Germline lookup yields CDR1 MNHEY and CDR2 SMNVEV (reference sequence). Between the trimmed V and J ends, which lost 7 bases and 7 bases, there was a span of 17 bases. The CDR3 consists of 13 residues. The CDR3 coding sequence is TGTGCCAGCAAGGGGGGGCTAGCGGATGAGCAGTACTTC. It yields the protein CASKGGLADEQYF.

The table lists this clonotype with many counts. This chain joins TRBV5-1 and TRBJ1-1; 9 positions match TRBD1. V dropped 4 bases and J dropped 5; count of bases not matched to a gene: 12. This CDR3 region has 16 residues. Germline V lookup: CDR1 SGHRS, CDR2 YFSETQ. CDR3 sequence (DNA): TGCGCCAGCAGCCGGACCTCAAACAGGGGGCGGACTGAAGCTTTCTTT. It codes for CASSRTSNRGRTEAFF.

This clonotype was recorded many times. This chain links TRBV5-5 with TRBJ2-7; the D call may be TRBD1 or TRBD2 (6 bases each). This CDR3 spans 15 amino acids. V was clipped by 4 bases and J by 3 bases, with 17 bases between them. Looked up from germline, CDR1 is SGHKS and CDR2 is YYEKEE (reference sequence). This CDR3 is CASSPEGGGRYEQYF. In nucleotides, the CDR3 is TGTGCCAGCAGCCCGGAGGGGGGCGGTCGCTACGAGCAGTACTTC.